A single sample is the source of the 12 T cell receptor beta chains below, sequenced in a study of CD8 T cells in Susac syndrome. A quantity of about 0.5 to 1 ug RNA underwent reverse transcription using random hexamers. TCRdb re-derived calls from the immunoSEQ multiplex PCR reads in MiXCR, one entry per CDR3 protein. The sample lists 90,000 to 150,000 distinct CDR3 sequences, around 92% occurring once. Sequencing was carried out using CD4+ T cells from PBMCs. All receptors come from a human donor with multiple sclerosis.

The chain carries TRBV20-1 and TRBJ1-6; 7 bases are shared with TRBD1. The CDR3 runs to 14 residues. V lost 3 bases to trimming and J lost 8 bases; unmatched junction nucleotides: 7. Germline loops: CDR1 DFQATT, CDR2 SNEGSKA (reference sequence). CDR3 sequence: CSARAGTVDSPLHF. As DNA, the CDR3 is TGCAGTGCTAGGGCCGGGACAGTAGATTCACCCCTCCACTTT.

Here the CDR3 reads CASSLSALLYGYTF. The CDR3 DNA reads TGTGCCAGCAGCTTATCCGCTCTTCTATATGGCTACACCTTC. The chain couples TRBV7-9 to TRBJ1-2; no firm D call. Germline-derived CDR1 and CDR2 are SEHNR and FQNEAQ (reference sequence). There are 14 residues in the CDR3. Trimming shortened V by 2 bases and J by 5 bases, and 12 bases separated the two germline ends.

The V and J genes are TRBV15 and TRBJ2-2, with D unresolved. Trimming removed 8 bases at V and 2 bases at J, with 9 bases between. Per the germline V gene, CDR1 is LNHNV and CDR2 is YYDKDF (reference sequence). The CDR3 covers 13 residues. CDR3 sequence (DNA): TGTGCCACCCGACTCCAAAACACCGGGGAGCTGTTTTTT. Its translation: CATRLQNTGELFF.

This clonotype was recorded once. The chain employs TRBV20-1 and TRBJ1-4; D may be TRBD1 (6 bases). Germline loops: CDR1 DFQATT, CDR2 SNEGSKA (reference sequence). There are 13 residues in the CDR3. The V and J ends lost 3 bases and 5 bases respectively, with 10 bases between them. CDR3 DNA: TGCAGTGCTAGCCCCGGGGGCAATGAAAAACTGTTTTTT. This gives the protein CSASPGGNEKLFF.

The genes are TRBV28 and TRBJ1-5; unclear D gene. V lost 2 bases and J 4 bases, leaving 15 bases between the germline ends. Germline V CDR1 and CDR2: MDHEN, SYDVKM. The CDR3 totals 16 residues. The DNA of the CDR3 is TGTGCCAGCAGTTTAGGGCAGCGCCGAATTAATCAGCCCCAGCATTTT. Translating it yields CASSLGQRRINQPQHF. Complete variable domain (other parts from reference TRBV28 and TRBJ1-5): DVKVTQSSRYLVKRTGEKVFLECVQDMDHENMFWYRQDPGLGLRLIYFSYDVKMKEKGDIPEGYSVSREKKERFSLILESASTNQTSMYLCASSLGQRRINQPQHFGDGTRLSIL.

The genes are TRBV5-1 and TRBJ2-7, with 10 bases lining up with TRBD1. The V segment lost 4 bases and the J segment 4 bases; nucleotides outside the gene matches: 8. Germline V gene lookup returns CDR1 SGHRS and CDR2 YFSETQ. This CDR3 region has 15 residues. The CDR3 region has the DNA TGCGCCAGCAGCGCCAGACAGGGGGCGATTTACGAGCAGTACTTC. Translated: CASSARQGAIYEQYF.

The chain combines TRBV7-9 with TRBJ2-1; D ambiguous. This CDR3 spans 13 amino acids. The germline gives CDR1 SEHNR, CDR2 FQNEAQ (reference sequence). V lost 5 bases to trimming and J lost 3 bases, with 8 bases between them. In nucleotides, the CDR3 is TGTGCCAGCAGCCCGGCTCACTACAATGAGCAGTTCTTC. Translated: CASSPAHYNEQFF. Drawing the rest from reference TRBV7-9 and TRBJ2-1, the complete variable domain is DTGVSQNPRHKITKRGQNVTFRCDPISEHNRLYWYRQTLGQGPEFLTYFQNEAQLEKSRLLSDRFSAERPKGSFSTLEIQRTEQGDSAMYLCASSPAHYNEQFFGPGTRLTVL.

This clonotype was detected only once. This chain links TRBV3-1 with TRBJ1-4; TRBD1 might be the D (5 bases). The length of the CDR3 is 15 residues. The V gene lost 3 bases and the J gene lost 3 bases, with 11 bases spanning the gap. Germline assignment: CDR1 LGHDT and CDR2 YNNKEL (reference sequence). CDR3 amino acids: CASSHGTRANEKLFF. As DNA, the CDR3 is TGTGCCAGCAGCCATGGGACCAGAGCTAATGAAAAACTGTTTTTT.

The chain couples TRBV4-2 to TRBJ1-5, with a weak D call TRBD1 (6 bases). V was pared by 4 bases and J by 3 bases, with 13 bases between. The germline CDR1 and CDR2 sequences are LGHNA and YNFKEQ. The CDR3 length is 15 residues. The CDR3 reads CASSLGNRDNQPQHF. CDR3 in DNA: TGTGCCAGCAGCCTAGGTAACAGGGACAATCAGCCCCAGCATTTT.

This clonotype has only a few counts. The chain is built from TRBV6-5 and TRBJ2-7, with D unresolved. The CDR3 runs 11 residues. From germline, CDR1 is MNHEY and CDR2 SVGAGI. V lost 6 bases and J 7 bases, leaving 10 bases between the germline ends. Here the CDR3 DNA reads TGTGCCAGCAGATTCGGGTGGGAGCAGTACTTC. Amino acids: CASRFGWEQYF.

The chain uses TRBV4-1 and TRBJ1-2; 10 bases are shared with TRBD1. This CDR3 is built from 16 residues. CDR1 MGHRA and CDR2 YSYEKL come from the germline V gene. J lost 3 bases, V lost 0 bases, and 4 bases had no gene match. CDR3 DNA: TGCGCCAGCAGCCAAGATCTGGGACAGGGGTACTATGGCTACACCTTC. Amino acids: CASSQDLGQGYYGYTF.

The genes are TRBV7-3 and TRBJ2-7, with 13 positions matching TRBD2. Germline trimming cut 3 bases from V and 2 bases from J; bases unmatched to any gene: 1. Germline values: CDR1 SGHTA, CDR2 FQGTGA. CDR3 length equals 15 residues. The DNA of the CDR3 is TGTGCCAGCAGCTTGACTAGCGGGGGGCCCTACGAGCAGTACTTC. Protein product: CASSLTSGGPYEQYF.